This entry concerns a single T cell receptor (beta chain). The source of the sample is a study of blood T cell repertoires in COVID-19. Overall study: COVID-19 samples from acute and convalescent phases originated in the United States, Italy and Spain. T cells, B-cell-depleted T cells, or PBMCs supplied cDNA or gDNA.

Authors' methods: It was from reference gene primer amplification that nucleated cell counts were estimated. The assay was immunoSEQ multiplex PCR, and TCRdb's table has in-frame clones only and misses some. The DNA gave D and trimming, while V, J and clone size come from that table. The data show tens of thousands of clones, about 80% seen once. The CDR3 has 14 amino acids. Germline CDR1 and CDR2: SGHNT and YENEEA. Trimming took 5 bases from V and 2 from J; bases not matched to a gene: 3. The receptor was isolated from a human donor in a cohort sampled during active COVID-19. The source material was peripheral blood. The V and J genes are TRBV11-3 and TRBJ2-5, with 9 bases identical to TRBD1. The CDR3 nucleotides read TGTGCCAGCAGCAGGGACAGGGTACAAGAGACCCAGTACTTC. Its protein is CASSRDRVQETQYF.